Shown below are 7 T cell receptor beta chains from a single sample sequenced in a study of CD8 T cells in Susac syndrome. An amount of RNA that ranged from about 0.45 to 1 ug was reverse transcribed with random hexamers. TCRdb re-derived calls from the immunoSEQ multiplex PCR reads in MiXCR, one entry per CDR3 protein. Among some 300,000 distinct CDR3 sequences listed, approximately 85% were seen once. Specimen: CD8+ T cells from PBMCs. The source is a human donor with multiple sclerosis.

Here the CDR3 reads CASSTTRNEQFF. The CDR3, as DNA: TGTGCCAGCAGTACAACTAGGAATGAGCAGTTCTTC. This sequence joins TRBV27 and TRBJ2-1; a weak D match, TRBD2 (5 bases). Germline CDR1 MNHEY, CDR2 SMNVEV (reference sequence). Trimming took off 5 bases at V and 7 bases at J, with 9 bases between the two ends. This CDR3 has 12 residues.

The chain couples TRBV11-3 to TRBJ2-3, with D possibly TRBD1 on 5 matching bases. This CDR3 is built from 14 residues. Per germline, CDR1 SGHNT and CDR2 YENEEA. Trimming removed 1 base from V and 4 bases from J, with 9 bases in between. CDR3 nucleotides: TGTGCCAGCAGCTTAGGAGGCAGGGCAGATACGCAGTATTTT. Translated: CASSLGGRADTQYF.

This clonotype appeared a few times. This chain joins TRBV7-4 and TRBJ2-5; D perhaps matches TRBD1 (6 bases). This CDR3 comprises 13 residues. CDR1 and CDR2 (germline): SGHVT, SQSDAQ. Between the trimmed V and J ends, which lost 7 bases and 7 bases, there was a span of 16 bases. CDR3 in amino acids: CASTETGSGTQYF. The CDR3, as DNA: TGTGCCAGCACCGAAACAGGGTCGGGGACCCAGTACTTC.

The chain links TRBV10-2 to TRBJ2-7; D perhaps matches TRBD2 (6 bases). Germline-derived CDR1 and CDR2 are WSHSY and SAAADI. CDR3 size: 14 residues. V was trimmed by 2 bases and J by 2 bases, leaving 10 bases between them. CDR3 region: CASSETGGTYEQYF. The CDR3 DNA reads TGCGCCAGCAGTGAGACGGGCGGGACCTACGAGCAGTACTTC.

This clonotype has a single count. The CDR3 sequence: CASSLVVSSGNTIYF. In DNA, the CDR3 is TGTGCCAGCAGCTTAGTTGTGAGCTCTGGAAACACCATATATTTT. The chain joins TRBV7-9 to TRBJ1-3; D gene unclear. The CDR3 sequence is 15 residues long. V lost 1 base to trimming and J lost 0 bases, with 7 bases between them. From germline, CDR1 is SEHNR and CDR2 FQNEAQ (reference sequence).

The CDR3 nucleotides read TGTGCCAGCAGCGTAATAGGGACCGCTGACGAGCAGTACTTC. Translation gives CASSVIGTADEQYF. The gene calls are TRBV9 and TRBJ2-7; D assignment may be TRBD1 or TRBD2 (5 bases each). Trimming stripped 1 base from V and 5 bases from J, with 13 bases between. CDR3 length: 14 amino acids. CDR1 and CDR2 (germline): SGDLS, YYNGEE.

Points on this clonotype: One end of the junction does not line up with germline, which may come from a read error. The chain carries TRBV4-3 and TRBJ2-2; maybe TRBD2 (6 bases). This CDR3 is built from 19 residues. Germline assignment: CDR1 LGHNA and CDR2 YSLEER. CDR3 protein: CASSPSWSPELIVTGGLFF. DNA of the CDR3: TGCGCCAGCAGCCCATCTTGGTCCCCGGAATTGATAGTCACCGGGGGGCTGTTTTTT.